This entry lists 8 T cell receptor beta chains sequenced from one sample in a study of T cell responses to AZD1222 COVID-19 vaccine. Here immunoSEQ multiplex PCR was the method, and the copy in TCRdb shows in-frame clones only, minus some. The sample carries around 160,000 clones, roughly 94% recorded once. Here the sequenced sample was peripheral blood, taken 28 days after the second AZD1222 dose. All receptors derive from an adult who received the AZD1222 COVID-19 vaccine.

DNA for the CDR3: TGTGCCAGCAGCTTTGATGGTTATAATTCACCCCTCCACTTT. It yields the protein CASSFDGYNSPLHF. The chain has TRBV7-2 and TRBJ1-6; D is uncertain. CDR1 SGHTA and CDR2 FQGNSA come from the germline V gene. V lost 3 bases and J 4 bases, leaving 7 bases between the germline ends. The CDR3 runs 14 residues. The full variable domain, in which reference TRBV7-2 and TRBJ1-6 provide the parts outside the CDR3, is GAGVSQSPSNKVTEKGKDVELRCDPISGHTALYWYRQSLGQGLEFLIYFQGNSAPDKSGLPSDRFSAERTGGSVSTLTIQRTQQEDSAVYLCASSFDGYNSPLHFGNGTRLTVT.

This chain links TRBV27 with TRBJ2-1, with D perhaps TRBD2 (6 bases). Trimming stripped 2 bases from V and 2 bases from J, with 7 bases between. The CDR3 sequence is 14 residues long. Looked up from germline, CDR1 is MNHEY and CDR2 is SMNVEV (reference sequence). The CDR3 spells CASSLGGTYNEQFF. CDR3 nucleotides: TGTGCCAGCAGTTTAGGGGGGACCTACAATGAGCAGTTCTTC.

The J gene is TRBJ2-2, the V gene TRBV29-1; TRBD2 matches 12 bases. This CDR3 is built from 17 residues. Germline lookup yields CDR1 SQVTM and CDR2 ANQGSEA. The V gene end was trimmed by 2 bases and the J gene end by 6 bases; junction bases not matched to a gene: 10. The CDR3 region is CSVEFRGPSGRAGELFF. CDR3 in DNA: TGCAGCGTTGAATTCCGGGGGCCTAGCGGGAGGGCCGGGGAGCTGTTTTTT.

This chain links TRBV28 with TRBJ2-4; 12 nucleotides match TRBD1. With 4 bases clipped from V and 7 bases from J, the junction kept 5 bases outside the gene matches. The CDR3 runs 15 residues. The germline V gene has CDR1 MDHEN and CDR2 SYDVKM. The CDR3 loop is CASSSGTGGSNIQYF. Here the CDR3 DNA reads TGTGCCAGCAGTTCCGGGACAGGGGGCTCTAACATTCAGTACTTC. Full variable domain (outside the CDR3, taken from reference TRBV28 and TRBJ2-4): DVKVTQSSRYLVKRTGEKVFLECVQDMDHENMFWYRQDPGLGLRLIYFSYDVKMKEKGDIPEGYSVSREKKERFSLILESASTNQTSMYLCASSSGTGGSNIQYFGAGTRLSVL.

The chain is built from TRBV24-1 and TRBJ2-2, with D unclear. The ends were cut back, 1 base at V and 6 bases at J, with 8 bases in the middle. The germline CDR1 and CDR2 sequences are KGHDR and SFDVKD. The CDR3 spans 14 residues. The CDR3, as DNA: TGTGCCACCAGTGATTTATTAGGTCCCGGGGAGCTGTTTTTT. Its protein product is CATSDLLGPGELFF.

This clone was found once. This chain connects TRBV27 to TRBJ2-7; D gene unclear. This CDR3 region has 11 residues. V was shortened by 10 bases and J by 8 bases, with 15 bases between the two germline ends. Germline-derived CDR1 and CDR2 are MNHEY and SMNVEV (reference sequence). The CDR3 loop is CATLLGFKQYF. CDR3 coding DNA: TGTGCCACCCTCTTGGGGTTTAAGCAGTACTTC.

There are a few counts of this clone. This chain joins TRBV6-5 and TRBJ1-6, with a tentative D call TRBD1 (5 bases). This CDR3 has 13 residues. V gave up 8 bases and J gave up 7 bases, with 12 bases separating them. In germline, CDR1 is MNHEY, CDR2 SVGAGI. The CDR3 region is CASLGPGNSPLHF. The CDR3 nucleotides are TGTGCCAGCTTGGGACCAGGGAATTCACCCCTCCACTTT.

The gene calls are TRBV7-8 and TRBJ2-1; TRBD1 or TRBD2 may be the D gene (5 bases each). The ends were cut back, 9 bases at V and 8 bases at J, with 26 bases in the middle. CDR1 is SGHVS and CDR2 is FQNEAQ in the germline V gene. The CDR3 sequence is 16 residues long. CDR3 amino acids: CASHAGTLNQSHEQFF. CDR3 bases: TGTGCCAGTCATGCCGGGACGCTTAATCAGTCCCATGAGCAGTTCTTC. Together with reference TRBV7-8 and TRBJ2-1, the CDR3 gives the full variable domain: GAGVSQSPRYKVAKRGQDVALRCDPISGHVSLFWYQQALGQGPEFLTYFQNEAQLDKSGLPSDRFFAERPEGSVSTLKIQRTQQEDSAVYLCASHAGTLNQSHEQFFGPGTRLTVL.